The sequence of this T cell receptor (beta chain) was determined in a study of sequential checkpoint blockade in melanoma (dated by TCRdb to 2018 to 2020). General notes on the study: Patients were randomized 1:1 to first-line nivolumab followed by ipilimumab (arm A) or ipilimumab followed by nivolumab (arm B). DNA from roughly 90 melanoma tumor samples collected before treatment underwent TCRbeta immunosequencing. Fewer than 25 patients had matched tumor biopsies taken before treatment and at week 13, after single-agent nivolumab (arm A) or ipilimumab (arm B). Maintenance nivolumab came after each of the two trial sequences. The same lesion was the source of about 80% of the matched pre- and post-treatment tumor biopsy pairs. Overall study results and their limits: Among patients in the nivolumab-first arm (arm A), tumor TIL clonality before treatment was associated with response (P = .04). Tumor T-cell fraction and clonality correlated with PD-L1 staining and CD8+ T-cell counts but not with mutational load. Achieving clinical benefit was about 30 times more likely for patients whose tumor T-cell fraction and clonality increased by week 13. The response-prediction model combining TCR metrics and mutation burden needs validation in larger, independent patient cohorts. Small sample sizes and reduced statistical power limited the within-arm analyses of tumor T-cell fraction.

Reading the label with the study, this specimen's treatment or condition is: randomized to nivolumab then ipilimumab (arm A) or the reverse (arm B). No trial patient had received prior DNA-damaging chemotherapy. Samples were obtained from patients with melanoma enrolled in CheckMate 064, a randomized, open-label phase II trial of sequential checkpoint blockade. Genomic DNA from formalin-fixed paraffin-embedded (FFPE) tissue samples served as the input for tumor TCR sequencing. The immunoSEQ Assay was used to immunosequence TCRbeta CDR3 regions from genomic DNA. Genomic DNA was amplified by bias-controlled multiplex PCR before high-throughput sequencing. In the authors' own workflow: To quantify the absolute abundance of each unique TCRbeta CDR3 region, the sequences were collapsed and filtered. Clonality, defined as 1 minus Pielou's evenness, was calculated using only productive rearrangements. Tumor T-cell fraction was computed by normalizing TCRbeta template counts to usable DNA, estimated from several housekeeping genes. A previously published method was used to identify clones with significantly greater frequencies in on-treatment samples than in baseline samples. TCRdb holds this immuneACCESS table with in-frame rearrangements only. Some clones are missing; in checked studies, unresolved V genes explain under half, and the rest has no known cause. The DNA gave D and trimming, while V, J and clone size come from that table. Within this sample are about 12,000 clones, with about 26% of them counted one time only. The top ten clonotypes cover under 25% of the sample.

In regard to this clone: The antigen it binds to is not known. The input lacks base qualities; no much larger clone sits a single base away.

From cysteine to phenylalanine, the CDR3 is 13 amino acids long. Only the CDR3 DNA stays, 39 bases, in frame from base 1. The junction shows trimming of 1 base on V and 4 bases on J, plus 7 bases between the germline ends. CDR1 and CDR2, per the germline V gene (reference sequence), are LNHDA and SQIVND. The source of this sequence is a human donor with melanoma. Specimen: tumor tissue (inferred from file names), collected from a patient given nivolumab and ipilimumab in sequence. The V and J genes are TRBV19 and TRBJ2-5; the D gene cannot be resolved reliably. The DNA sequence is as follows: TGTGCCAGTAGTATAGCGGAACTAGAGACCCAGTACTTC. It codes for CASSIAELETQYF.